These 22 T cell receptor beta chains came from one sample sequenced in a study of OX40 agonist ivuxolimab in advanced cancers. Repertoires were generated with immunoSEQ multiplex PCR, while TCRdb's copy carries only in-frame clones and drops some. The top ten hold about 0.17% of the sample, which has some 99,000 clones, less than 95% seen once. The specimen comprised CD4+ or CD8+ T cells sorted from blood, sampled in a trial of the OX40 agonist ivuxolimab. These receptors were taken from an adult with an advanced solid tumor such as melanoma, head and neck, liver or kidney cancer.

This sequence joins TRBV6-6 and TRBJ2-1, with 14 bases lining up with TRBD2. In germline, CDR1 is MNHNY, CDR2 SVGAGI (reference sequence). The CDR3 extends over 16 amino acids. The trim removed 2 bases at V and 9 bases at J, leaving 6 bases unmatched. The CDR3 spells CASSYPGTSGGTEQFF. The CDR3 nucleotides are TGTGCCAGCAGTTACCCCGGGACTAGCGGGGGTACTGAGCAGTTCTTC.

The J gene is TRBJ2-7, the V gene TRBV7-2; no firm D call. The CDR3 consists of 12 residues. V was shortened by 5 bases and J by 4 bases, with 9 bases between the two germline ends. Germline loops: CDR1 SGHTA, CDR2 FQGNSA. CDR3 in DNA: TGTGCCAGCAGCCCTACCCAATACGAGCAGTACTTC. Translation: CASSPTQYEQYF.

A single count supports this clone. The V gene is TRBV19, the J gene TRBJ2-1; D is ambiguous. Germline V lookup: CDR1 LNHDA, CDR2 SQIVND (reference sequence). V lost 0 bases and J lost 4, with 19 bases in between. CDR3 size: 18 residues. CDR3 sequence: CASSIDPPVAFGYNEQFF. The CDR3 nucleotides are TGTGCCAGTAGTATAGATCCCCCAGTTGCGTTCGGATACAATGAGCAGTTCTTC. Filled out from reference TRBV19 and TRBJ2-1, the complete variable domain reads DGGITQSPKYLFRKEGQNVTLSCEQNLNHDAMYWYRQDPGQGLRLIYYSQIVNDFQKGDIAEGYSVSREKKESFPLTVTSAQKNPTAFYLCASSIDPPVAFGYNEQFFGPGTRLTVL.

V is TRBV9 and J is TRBJ2-7; D gene ambiguous. The CDR3 is 13 amino acids. Germline V gene data show CDR1 as SGDLS and CDR2 as YYNGEE. V was clipped by 0 bases and J by 2 bases, with 6 bases between them. CDR3 in amino acids: CASSVGRTYEQYF. CDR3 bases: TGTGCCAGCAGCGTAGGCAGAACCTACGAGCAGTACTTC.

This CDR3 reads CASSLGTSTYNEQFF. The CDR3, as DNA: TGCGCCAGCAGCTTGGGGACTAGCACCTACAATGAGCAGTTCTTC. J is TRBJ2-1 and V is TRBV5-1, with 8 positions matching TRBD2. The CDR3 has 15 residues. Per the germline V gene, CDR1 is SGHRS and CDR2 is YFSETQ. The ends lost 0 bases at V and 2 bases at J; junction bases unmatched: 1.

The chain couples TRBV18 to TRBJ1-5; D is perhaps TRBD1 (6 bases). The V gene's germline CDR1 is KGHSH and CDR2 LQKENI. CDR3 length: 14 residues. Trimming took off 2 bases at V and 5 bases at J, with 10 bases between the two ends. The CDR3 here is CASSPDRPDQPQHF. The CDR3 DNA follows: TGTGCCAGCTCACCAGACAGGCCTGATCAGCCCCAGCATTTT.

V gene TRBV27 combines with J gene TRBJ2-7, with TRBD2 identical over 7 bases. Germline loops: CDR1 MNHEY, CDR2 SMNVEV (reference sequence). V trimming: 1 base; J trimming: 2 bases; junction bases outside the gene matches: 5. The CDR3 spans 15 residues. CDR3 sequence (DNA): TGTGCCAGCAGTTTATTGGGGGGGATCCCCTACGAGCAGTACTTC. Translating gives CASSLLGGIPYEQYF.

The CDR3 protein is CASSLGQGAYGYTF. In DNA form, the CDR3 reads TGTGCCAGCAGCTTAGGGCAGGGGGCATACGGCTACACCTTC. The J gene is TRBJ1-2, the V gene TRBV7-9, with 8 bases that match TRBD1. The CDR3 length is 14 residues. V lost 1 base, J lost 8 bases, and 6 bases stayed unmatched. Per germline, CDR1 SEHNR and CDR2 FQNEAQ (reference sequence).

This rearrangement joins TRBV5-1 to TRBJ2-1, with unresolved D. Germline V lookup: CDR1 SGHRS, CDR2 YFSETQ. The CDR3 spans 12 residues. V gave up 2 bases and J gave up 10 bases, with 10 bases separating them. In DNA form, the CDR3 reads TGCGCCAGCAGCTTAGGCCGGAACGAGCAGTTCTTC. Translating gives CASSLGRNEQFF.

The chain joins TRBV7-9 to TRBJ2-2, with D possibly being TRBD1 (5 bases). Trimming stripped 5 bases from V and 5 bases from J, with 9 bases between. CDR1 SEHNR and CDR2 FQNEAQ come from the germline V gene (reference sequence). This CDR3 comprises 13 residues. CDR3: CASSPSGTGELFF. In nucleotides, the CDR3 is TGTGCCAGCAGCCCCTCAGGGACCGGGGAGCTGTTTTTT.

The chain carries TRBV20-1 and TRBJ1-3; D remains unclear. Germline V CDR1 and CDR2: DFQATT, SNEGSKA (reference sequence). The CDR3 totals 11 residues. The CDR3 coding sequence is TGCATGGGGAGCTCTGGAAACACCATATATTTT. Protein: CMGSSGNTIYF.

This clone was found once. The chain carries TRBV19 and TRBJ2-7; D perhaps matches TRBD2 (6 bases). Germline values: CDR1 LNHDA, CDR2 SQIVND (reference sequence). Deletions cut 5 bases from V and 4 bases from J, with 15 bases between. The CDR3 contains 14 residues. CDR3 sequence: CASSAAGGGYEQYF. CDR3 sequence (DNA): TGTGCCAGTAGTGCCGCCGGGGGTGGGTACGAGCAGTACTTC.

Only one count was recorded for this clone. J is TRBJ1-5 and V is TRBV21-1. TRBV21-1 is a known pseudogene. The CDR3 sequence is 17 residues long. The CDR3 sequence is CASSTPSRDENEQPQHF. CDR3 DNA sequence: TGTGCCAGCAGCACCCCATCCCGGGACGAAAACGAGCAGCCCCAGCATTTT.

The CDR3 DNA reads TGTGCCAGCAGCCTAACCGGCCGAGAAACAGGGTATAGAAACTATGGCTACACCTTC. It specifies CASSLTGRETGYRNYGYTF. This rearrangement joins TRBV28 to TRBJ1-2; weak D call: TRBD1 (6 bases). Trimming took off 6 bases at V and 2 bases at J, with 28 bases between the two ends. The CDR3 covers 19 residues. Germline values: CDR1 MDHEN, CDR2 SYDVKM.

This chain uses TRBV29-1 with TRBJ2-7, with D possibly being TRBD1 (7 bases). This CDR3 has 13 residues. V was pared by 2 bases and J by 0 bases, with 8 bases between. Germline V gene data show CDR1 as SQVTM and CDR2 as ANQGSEA. The CDR3, as DNA: TGCAGCGTTGAACAGGGGGGCTCCTACGAGCAGTACTTC. This codes for CSVEQGGSYEQYF.

V and J are TRBV9 and TRBJ2-5; 13 positions agree with TRBD2. The CDR3 extends over 16 amino acids. Germline V gives CDR1 SGDLS, CDR2 YYNGEE. The V gene end was trimmed by 3 bases and the J gene end by 1 base; junction bases not matched to a gene: 3. The CDR3 bases are TGTGCCAGCAGCGCCCGACTAGCGGGAGGCCAAGAGACCCAGTACTTC. It encodes CASSARLAGGQETQYF.

The chain carries TRBV10-3 and TRBJ1-5; 7 bases align to TRBD1. J was trimmed by 1 base and V by 6 bases; bases with no gene match: 6. The CDR3 runs to 15 residues. The germline V gene encodes CDR1 ENHRY and CDR2 SYGVKD. The CDR3 coding sequence is TGTGCCATCAGGAGGGGAGGGGGCAGCAATCAGCCCCAGCATTTT. Protein: CAIRRGGGSNQPQHF.

This chain connects TRBV7-9 to TRBJ1-5, with D possibly matching TRBD1 (5 bases). CDR1 and CDR2 (germline): SEHNR, FQNEAQ (reference sequence). The CDR3 extends over 16 amino acids. Trimming stripped 6 bases from V and 2 bases from J, with 17 bases between. The CDR3, as DNA: TGTGCCAGCAGTGGCCCGGGACGGGGGGGCAATCAGCCCCAGCATTTT. This encodes CASSGPGRGGNQPQHF. Full variable domain (outside the CDR3, taken from reference TRBV7-9 and TRBJ1-5): DTGVSQNPRHKITKRGQNVTFRCDPISEHNRLYWYRQTLGQGPEFLTYFQNEAQLEKSRLLSDRFSAERPKGSFSTLEIQRTEQGDSAMYLCASSGPGRGGNQPQHFGDGTRLSIL.

The chain employs TRBV6-1 and TRBJ2-1; 7 bases align to TRBD2. The trim removed 4 bases at V and 2 bases at J, leaving 8 bases unmatched. Germline values: CDR1 MNHNS, CDR2 SASEGT. CDR3 size: 16 residues. The CDR3 region is CASSVRAGETYNEQFF. CDR3 nucleotides: TGTGCCAGCAGTGTCCGGGCGGGAGAAACCTACAATGAGCAGTTCTTC.

The chain combines TRBV28 with TRBJ2-2, with a possible D match to TRBD1 (6 bases). The CDR3 extends over 16 amino acids. Germline loops: CDR1 MDHEN, CDR2 SYDVKM. V was pared by 7 bases and J by 6 bases, with 21 bases between. The CDR3 DNA reads as TGTGCCAGCACCTTATGGGGAACAGGGAAGGCCGGGGAGCTGTTTTTT. This translates into CASTLWGTGKAGELFF.

This rearrangement joins TRBV9 to TRBJ1-3, with 10 bases identical to TRBD1. The CDR3 covers 17 residues. Germline V gene sequence: CDR1 SGDLS, CDR2 YYNGEE. The junction had 3 bases not matched to a gene; V was cut back by 0 bases and J by 0 bases. The CDR3 DNA reads as TGTGCCAGCAGCGTAGGACAGGGGGCCCTCTCTGGAAACACCATATATTTT. It specifies CASSVGQGALSGNTIYF.

The genes are TRBV27 and TRBJ2-3; 8 bases map to TRBD2. The CDR3 is made up of 17 amino acids. Germline CDR1 reads MNHEY; CDR2 reads SMNVEV (reference sequence). The V gene end was trimmed by 6 bases and the J gene end by 0 bases; junction bases not matched to a gene: 11. CDR3 amino acids: CASRLGLAGPSTDTQYF. The CDR3 nucleotides are TGTGCCAGCAGACTAGGTCTAGCGGGCCCTAGCACAGATACGCAGTATTTT.